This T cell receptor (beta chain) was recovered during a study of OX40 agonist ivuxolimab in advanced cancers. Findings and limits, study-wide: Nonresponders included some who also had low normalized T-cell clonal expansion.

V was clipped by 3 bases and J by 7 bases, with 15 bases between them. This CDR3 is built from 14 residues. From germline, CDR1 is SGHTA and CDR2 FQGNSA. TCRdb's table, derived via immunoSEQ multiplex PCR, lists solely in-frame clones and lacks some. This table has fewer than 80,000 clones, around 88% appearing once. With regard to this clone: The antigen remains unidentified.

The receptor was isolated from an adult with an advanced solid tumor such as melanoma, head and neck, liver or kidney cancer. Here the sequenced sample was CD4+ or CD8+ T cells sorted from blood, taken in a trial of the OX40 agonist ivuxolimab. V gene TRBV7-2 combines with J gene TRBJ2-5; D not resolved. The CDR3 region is CASSLGMSSGTQYF. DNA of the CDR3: TGTGCCAGCAGCTTGGGAATGAGTTCAGGGACCCAGTACTTC.